Sequencing of this T cell receptor (beta chain) was carried out in a study of blood T cell repertoires in COVID-19. Study context: Samples taken during acute and convalescent COVID-19 were collected in the United States, Italy and Spain.

In the authors' methods: Reference gene primers were amplified, and this amplification served to estimate nucleated cell counts. The method was immunoSEQ multiplex PCR; TCRdb's version includes in-frame clones alone and lacks a portion of them. V and J calls and clone size are copied from that table; D and trimming were computed from the DNA. The sample has just over 300,000 clones, about nine tenths seen once; the top ten hold 1.8%. The TCR originated in a woman in her 30s with COVID-19, enrolled during active disease. Material: peripheral blood.

CDR3 sequence: CASSQRQGRNYGYTF. The CDR3 nucleotides read TGCGCCAGCAGCCAAAGACAGGGCCGAAACTATGGCTACACCTTC. This chain uses TRBV4-1 with TRBJ1-2; 7 bases line up with TRBD1. J lost 2 bases, V lost 2 bases, and 5 bases had no gene match. Germline V gene lookup returns CDR1 MGHRA and CDR2 YSYEKL. The CDR3 extends over 15 amino acids.